The present entry profiles one T cell receptor (beta chain) with its context. Its antigen is undetermined. TCRdb reprocessed the 5' RACE reads and reports one entry per CDR3 protein, with no DNA. Its listing shows 200,000 to 300,000 distinct CDR3 sequences. This CDR3 has 13 residues. Germline CDR1 and CDR2: ENHRY and SYGVKD. The data were obtained in a study of T cells expressing NK-cell markers. Study at large: In sorted CD3+CD56+NKG2C+, CD3+CD56+NKG2C- and CD3+CD56-NKG2C+ T cells, TCR beta repertoires were obtained. Study results and caveats: Certain NKG2C+ T cell clones were expanded, and their HCMV specificity remained unclear. In several donors, dominant clonotypes made up roughly 28.3-65% of CD3+CD56-NKG2C+ cells.

The sequencing input was blood T cells: a sorted CD56 or NKG2C T cell subset, CD4+ or CD8+ T cells, or bulk PBMC T cells (not recorded which). This clonotype was sampled from a man between 18 and 35 years old in good health. This chain links TRBV10-3 with TRBJ2-2; TCRdb selects TRBD1, and the lack of DNA leaves this call unchecked. CDR3 region: CAIRQGVGGELFF.